What follows describes a single T cell receptor beta chain. Its cognate antigen has yet to be identified. Base quality data are lacking; no much larger clone is found one base away. The library was prepared using the immunoSEQ multiplex PCR assay. DNA from the CD4+ T cells that had been cultured and isolated underwent TCR beta CDR3 sequencing. Concerning the study's data processing: The analysis removed non-productive TCR sequences, trimmed reads to the CDR3 region, and retained only CDR3s that were 7 or more amino acids long. Antigen-specific clonotypes were identified with the MANAFEST web app by comparing expansion in peptide wells against reference cultures. For clones to be considered positive, expansion at FDR<0.05 versus reference and all other wells, an odds ratio above 5, and a frequency above 0.1% in two replicate wells were required. A clonotype was called cross-reactive if it was significantly expanded both in SARS-CoV-2 spike wells and in at least one common cold coronavirus spike condition. CDR3 similarity was assessed by Levenshtein distance with the stringdist R package, and unrooted trees were built with ape in R 3.6.1. TCRdb took this table from immuneACCESS and kept in-frame rearrangements with V and J called. Such tables lack part of the clones; where checked against another copy, unresolved V genes explain under half of the gap, and the rest is unexplained. From that table come the V and J calls and clone size; the DNA was used to work out D and trimming. This sample holds about 45,000 clones; approximately 70% were observed only once. About 30% of the sample is taken by the ten largest.

There are 14 amino acids in the CDR3, from cysteine to phenylalanine inclusive. The DNA shown is the 42-base CDR3, in frame from base 1. CDR1 and CDR2, looked up from the germline V gene, are SGDLS and YYNGEE. Trimming accounts for 4 bases at V and 4 bases at J, while the number of junction bases matched to no gene is 6. To identify antigen-specific CD4+ T cell clonotypes by their expansion, the ViraFEST assay first stimulated PBMC with viral peptide pools and then applied TCR sequencing. After less than 13 days of culture, CD4+ T cells were isolated with the EasySep CD4+ T cell isolation kit. PCR-confirmed SARS-CoV-2 infection had occurred in convalescent patients between March and December 2020, before the Alpha, Beta and Delta variants emerged in the United States. Each well held roughly 2.2 million PBMC cultured in IMDM containing around 5.1% human AB serum, 8 to 10 IU/ml IL-2 and gentamicin, along with approximately 10 ug/ml peptides. Half of the culture medium was replaced with fresh IL-2-containing medium on days 3 and 7. Unless noted otherwise, every peptide stimulation condition was cultured in triplicate wells. Using Ficoll-Paque Plus gradient centrifugation, PBMC were separated from whole blood and then either used fresh or cryopreserved at -140C. Genomic DNA was extracted from cultured CD4+ T cells with the QIAamp micro DNA kit.

The data belong to a study of vaccination effects on CD4 cells after COVID-19 (dated by TCRdb to the early 2020s). For the wider study: Participants received two doses of either the BNT162b2 or the mRNA-1273 mRNA SARS-CoV-2 vaccine. In a couple of convalescent patients, pre-vaccine samples were collected 16 days and one week ahead of the first dose, 142 and 148 days after COVID-19 diagnosis. SARS-CoV-2 spike-specific CD4+ TCR repertoires from before and after mRNA vaccination were compared in COVID-19 convalescent patients and in infection-naive vaccine recipients. The full study included some 10 COVID-19 convalescent patients and a few SARS-CoV-2-naive healthy vaccine recipients. Cultures from other donors in the study were sequenced with the Oncomine TCR Beta short-read assay on an Illumina iSeq 100. What the study reported, not specific to this receptor: In convalescent patients, the post-vaccine spike-reactive repertoire consisted mainly of new vaccine-induced clones, largely distinct from infection-induced clones. Both infection-induced and vaccine-induced clones contracted markedly at late post-vaccination timepoints, which is consistent with waning T cell responses. The study was limited by a small number of convalescent patients and lacked early post-infection timepoints.

The material was CD4+ T cells from PBMCs cultured with a peptide pool, obtained before COVID-19 vaccination. This sequence originates from a human donor who had a prior SARS-CoV-2 infection. The chain is encoded by TRBV9 joined to TRBJ2-5; 8 central nucleotides agree with TRBD1. The CDR3 is CASSPTGGLETQYF. The sequenced DNA is TGTGCCAGCAGCCCAACAGGGGGACTAGAGACCCAGTACTTC. The entire variable domain, with the stretches around the CDR3 drawn from the reference TRBV9 and TRBJ2-5 proteins, is DSGVTQTPKHLITATGQRVTLRCSPRSGDLSVYWYQQSLDQGLQFLIQYYNGEERAKGNILERFSAQQFPDLHSELNLSSLELGDSALYFCASSPTGGLETQYFGPGTRLLVL.